This TCR beta chain emerged from a study of blood T cell repertoires in COVID-19. CDR1 is MNHEY and CDR2 is SVGAGI in the germline V gene. The CDR3 is 13 residues long. Some clones are missing from TCRdb's copy, which holds only in-frame ones; the method was immunoSEQ multiplex PCR. The sample has 320,000 or so clones, roughly 85% seen once; the top ten hold under 2%. Comments on this clone: A junction end diverges from the germline sequence, so it may reflect a read error.

The source material was PBMCs or T cells enriched from blood (not recorded which). This chain links TRBV6-5 with TRBJ1-3; possible D gene TRBD1, 6 bases. The clonotype comes from a woman aged 30 to 39 who had been exposed to COVID-19. This CDR3 is CASTRGAGTTIYF. For the CDR3, the DNA is TGTGCCAGCACCCGGGGGGCGGGAACCACCATATATTTT.